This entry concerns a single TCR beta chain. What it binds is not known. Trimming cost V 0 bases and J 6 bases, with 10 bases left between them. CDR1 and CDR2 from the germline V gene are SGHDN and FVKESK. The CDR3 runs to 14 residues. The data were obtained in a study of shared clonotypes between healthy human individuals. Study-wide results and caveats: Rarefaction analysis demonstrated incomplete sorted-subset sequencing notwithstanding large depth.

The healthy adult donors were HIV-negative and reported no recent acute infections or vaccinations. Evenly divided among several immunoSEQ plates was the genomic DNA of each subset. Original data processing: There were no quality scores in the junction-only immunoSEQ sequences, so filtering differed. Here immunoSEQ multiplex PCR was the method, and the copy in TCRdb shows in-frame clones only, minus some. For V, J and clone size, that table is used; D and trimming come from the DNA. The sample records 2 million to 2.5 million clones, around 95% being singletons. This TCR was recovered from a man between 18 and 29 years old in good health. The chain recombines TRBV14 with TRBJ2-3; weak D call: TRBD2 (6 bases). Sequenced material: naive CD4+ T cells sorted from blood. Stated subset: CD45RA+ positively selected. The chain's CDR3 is CASSQDTLADTQYF. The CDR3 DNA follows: TGTGCCAGCAGCCAAGATACGCTAGCGGATACGCAGTATTTT.